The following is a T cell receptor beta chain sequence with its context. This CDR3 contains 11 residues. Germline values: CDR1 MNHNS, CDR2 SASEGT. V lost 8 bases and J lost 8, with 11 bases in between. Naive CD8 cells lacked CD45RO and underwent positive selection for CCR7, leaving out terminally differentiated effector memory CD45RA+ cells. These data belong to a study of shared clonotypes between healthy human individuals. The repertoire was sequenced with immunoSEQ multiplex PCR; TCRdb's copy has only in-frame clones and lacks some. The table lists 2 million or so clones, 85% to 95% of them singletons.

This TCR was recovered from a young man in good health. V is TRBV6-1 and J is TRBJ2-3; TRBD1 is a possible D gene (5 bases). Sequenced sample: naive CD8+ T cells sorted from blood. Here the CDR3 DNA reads TGTGCCAGCGGGATAAGGGGTACGCAGTATTTT. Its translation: CASGIRGTQYF.